This T cell receptor beta chain is drawn from a study of CD8+ T cells in alopecia areata. Described treatment: oral pan-JAK inhibitor, 5-10 mg twice daily. RNA was extracted and reverse transcribed into cDNA as the sequencing template. Assay used: immunoSEQ multiplex PCR; TCRdb lists only in-frame clones, some missing. The table records roughly 100,000 clones, about nine tenths of them present only once. The sequencing here drew on CD8+ T cells sorted from blood, taken at approximately week 30, from a patient treated with tofacitinib. The TCR comes from a human donor with alopecia areata.

CDR3 loop: CASRPGTGANNEQFF. The CDR3 coding sequence is TGTGCCAGCAGGCCCGGGACAGGGGCCAACAATGAGCAGTTCTTC. The chain employs TRBV5-5 and TRBJ2-1, with 10 bases that match TRBD1. The CDR3 loop spans 15 amino acids. Germline CDR1 and CDR2: SGHKS and YYEKEE (reference sequence). V trimming: 5 bases; J trimming: 5 bases; junction bases outside the gene matches: 7.